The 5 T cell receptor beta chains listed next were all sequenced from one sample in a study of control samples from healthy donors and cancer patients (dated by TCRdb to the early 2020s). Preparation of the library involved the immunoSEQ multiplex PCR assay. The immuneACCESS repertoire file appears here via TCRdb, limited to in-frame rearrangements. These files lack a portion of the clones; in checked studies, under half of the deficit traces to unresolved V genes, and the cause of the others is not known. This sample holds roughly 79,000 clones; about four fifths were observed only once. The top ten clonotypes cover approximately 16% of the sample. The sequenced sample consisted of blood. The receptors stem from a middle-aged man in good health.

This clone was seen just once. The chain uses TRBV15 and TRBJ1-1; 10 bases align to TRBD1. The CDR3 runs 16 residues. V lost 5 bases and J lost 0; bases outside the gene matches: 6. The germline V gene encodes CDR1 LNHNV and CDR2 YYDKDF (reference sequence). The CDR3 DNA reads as TGTGCCACCAGCCGCGGGGGACAGGGGATGAACACTGAAGCTTTCTTT. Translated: CATSRGGQGMNTEAFF.

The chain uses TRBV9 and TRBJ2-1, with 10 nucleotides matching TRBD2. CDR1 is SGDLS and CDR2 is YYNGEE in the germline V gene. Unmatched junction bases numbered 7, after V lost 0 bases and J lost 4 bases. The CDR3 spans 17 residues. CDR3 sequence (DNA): TGTGCCAGCAGCGTAGCTAGCGGGAGCCCCGTTTACAATGAGCAGTTCTTC. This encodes CASSVASGSPVYNEQFF.

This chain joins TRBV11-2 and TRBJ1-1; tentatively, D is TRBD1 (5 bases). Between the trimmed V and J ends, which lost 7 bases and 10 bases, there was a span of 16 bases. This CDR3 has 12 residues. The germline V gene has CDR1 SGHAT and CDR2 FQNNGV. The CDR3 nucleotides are TGTGCCAGCACATCCCAGGGTAGTGGAGCTTTCTTT. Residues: CASTSQGSGAFF.

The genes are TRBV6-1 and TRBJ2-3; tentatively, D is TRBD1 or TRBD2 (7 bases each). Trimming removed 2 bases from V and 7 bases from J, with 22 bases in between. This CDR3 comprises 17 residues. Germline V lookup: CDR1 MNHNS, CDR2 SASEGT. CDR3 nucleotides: TGTGCCAGCAGTGAATCTCAGGGGGGGGTAGTCGGCTATACGCAGTATTTT. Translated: CASSESQGGVVGYTQYF.

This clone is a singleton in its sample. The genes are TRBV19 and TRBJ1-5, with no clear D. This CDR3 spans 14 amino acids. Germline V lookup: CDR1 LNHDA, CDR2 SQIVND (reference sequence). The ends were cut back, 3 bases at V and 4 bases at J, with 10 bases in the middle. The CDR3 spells CASSIAYRNQPQHF. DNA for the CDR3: TGTGCCAGTAGTATCGCGTACAGAAATCAGCCCCAGCATTTT.